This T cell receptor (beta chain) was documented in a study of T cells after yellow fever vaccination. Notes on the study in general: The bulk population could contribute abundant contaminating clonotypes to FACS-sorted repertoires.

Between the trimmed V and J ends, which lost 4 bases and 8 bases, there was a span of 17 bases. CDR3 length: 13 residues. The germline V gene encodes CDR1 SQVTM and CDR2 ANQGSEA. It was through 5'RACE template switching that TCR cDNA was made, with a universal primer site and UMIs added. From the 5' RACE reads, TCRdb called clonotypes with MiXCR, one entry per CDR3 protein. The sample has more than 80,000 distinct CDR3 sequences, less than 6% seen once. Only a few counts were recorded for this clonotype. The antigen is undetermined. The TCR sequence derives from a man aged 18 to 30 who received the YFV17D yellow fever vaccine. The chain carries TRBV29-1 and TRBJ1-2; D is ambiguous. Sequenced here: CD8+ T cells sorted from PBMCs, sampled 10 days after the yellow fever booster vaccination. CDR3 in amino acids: CSVGLAPQLGYTF. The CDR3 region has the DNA TGCAGCGTTGGGTTGGCCCCCCAGTTGGGCTACACCTTC.